These 14 T cell receptor beta chains originate from one sample sequenced in a study of T cells after yellow fever vaccination. MiXCR, run by TCRdb on the 5' RACE reads, gives a single entry per CDR3 protein. The table lists a few hundred thousand distinct CDR3 sequences, approximately 3.6% of them singletons. The sample consisted of PBMCs, taken 15 days after the yellow fever booster vaccination. The source is a man aged 18 to 30 who received the YFV17D yellow fever vaccine.

This clonotype has ten or more counts. The J gene is TRBJ2-7, the V gene TRBV7-9; possible D gene TRBD2, 6 bases. CDR3 length: 15 residues. Germline loops: CDR1 SEHNR, CDR2 FQNEAQ (reference sequence). The V end lost 1 base, the J end lost 2 bases, and 12 bases lay between the germline ends. Here the CDR3 reads CASSLVRGRAYEQYF. Written as DNA, the CDR3 is TGTGCCAGCAGCTTAGTGCGGGGCAGGGCCTACGAGCAGTACTTC.

The chain combines TRBV20-1 with TRBJ1-6, with D possibly matching TRBD1 (5 bases). Trimming shortened V by 1 base and J by 0 bases, and 13 bases separated the two germline ends. Germline assignment: CDR1 DFQATT and CDR2 SNEGSKA (reference sequence). The length of the CDR3 is 17 residues. CDR3 protein: CSARGGSGGSYNSPLHF. The CDR3, as DNA: TGCAGTGCTAGAGGGGGTTCGGGGGGCTCCTATAATTCACCCCTCCACTTT.

This clonotype was seen repeatedly, ten times or more. This sequence joins TRBV4-3 and TRBJ1-2; no clear D. Germline CDR1 reads LGHNA; CDR2 reads YSLEER. The CDR3 has 13 amino acids. Between the trimmed V and J ends, which lost 1 base and 7 bases, there was a span of 10 bases. DNA for the CDR3: TGCGCCAGCAGCCAAGTGTCCTACCTTGGCTACACCTTC. Amino acid sequence: CASSQVSYLGYTF.

At least ten counts were recorded for this clonotype. The chain couples TRBV10-3 to TRBJ2-3; 7 positions match TRBD1. Germline CDR1 reads ENHRY; CDR2 reads SYGVKD. With V trimmed by 0 bases and J by 1 base, 4 bases remained unmatched. The CDR3 extends over 16 amino acids. The CDR3 DNA sequence: TGTGCCATCAGTGAGTCTCGGGACAGACGCACAGATACGCAGTATTTT. Its translation: CAISESRDRRTDTQYF.

This clonotype was counted ten times or more. The chain combines TRBV20-1 with TRBJ1-5; D might be TRBD1 (6 bases). The CDR3 is 15 residues long. Germline lookup yields CDR1 DFQATT and CDR2 SNEGSKA (reference sequence). Trimming cost V 3 bases and J 0 bases, with 12 bases left between them. The CDR3 nucleotides read TGCAGTGCTAGGACCTCAGGGGATAGCAATCAGCCCCAGCATTTT. Translation gives CSARTSGDSNQPQHF.

This clonotype was recorded many times. This chain connects TRBV7-2 to TRBJ2-1; D is ambiguous. Trimming pared 0 bases from V and 4 bases from J, leaving 10 bases between. From germline, CDR1 is SGHTA and CDR2 FQGNSA. The CDR3 extends over 15 amino acids. CDR3 residues: CASSLAGPAYNEQFF. The DNA of the CDR3 is TGTGCCAGCAGCTTAGCTGGCCCAGCTTACAATGAGCAGTTCTTC. The full variable domain, completed using reference TRBV7-2 and TRBJ2-1, is GAGVSQSPSNKVTEKGKDVELRCDPISGHTALYWYRQSLGQGLEFLIYFQGNSAPDKSGLPSDRFSAERTGGSVSTLTIQRTQQEDSAVYLCASSLAGPAYNEQFFGPGTRLTVL.

This clonotype was detected ten times or more. The J gene is TRBJ1-2, the V gene TRBV6-6, with TRBD1 matching over 11 bases. The CDR3 consists of 17 residues. Germline CDR1 MNHNY, CDR2 SVGAGI (reference sequence). Trimming cost V 2 bases and J 3 bases; bases outside gene matches: 8. In nucleotides, the CDR3 is TGTGCCAGCAGTTACCTAACACCGGGACAGGGGGACTATGGCTACACCTTC. Its translation is CASSYLTPGQGDYGYTF.

In its sample, this clonotype was seen many times. The chain couples TRBV6-1 to TRBJ1-5, with a weak D call TRBD1 (6 bases). V was pared by 4 bases and J by 3 bases, with 19 bases between. There are 17 residues in the CDR3. Germline V gene sequence: CDR1 MNHNS, CDR2 SASEGT. The CDR3 DNA reads TGTGCCAGCAGTGCCCACTACGCTACAGGGTTCAATCAGCCCCAGCATTTT. Translating gives CASSAHYATGFNQPQHF.

This clonotype was detected ten times or more. The genes are TRBV18 and TRBJ1-2, with D tentatively TRBD1 (5 bases). Trimming took 4 bases from V and 1 from J, leaving 19 bases between them. CDR1 KGHSH and CDR2 LQKENI come from the germline V gene. This CDR3 has 17 residues. The CDR3 nucleotides are TGTGCCAGCTCACTCGCAAGGGACGGCCCGGGTAACTATGGCTACACCTTC. This encodes CASSLARDGPGNYGYTF.

At least ten counts were recorded for this clonotype. The rearrangement links TRBV20-1 to TRBJ2-7; maybe TRBD1 (6 bases). The germline CDR1 and CDR2 sequences are DFQATT and SNEGSKA (reference sequence). V lost 6 bases, J lost 2 bases, and 8 bases lay in between. The CDR3 has 11 residues. The CDR3 DNA follows: TGCAGTGCCAGGGGTCCCTACGAGCAGTACTTC. Translated, it gives CSARGPYEQYF.

In this sample, this clonotype turned up many times. The chain combines TRBV29-1 with TRBJ1-1; D is undetermined. Trimming pared 7 bases from V and 4 bases from J, leaving 16 bases between. CDR3 length: 13 amino acids. The germline gives CDR1 SQVTM, CDR2 ANQGSEA. DNA of the CDR3: TGCAGCGCCCATCCCGGAATGGGCACTGAAGCTTTCTTT. Its protein is CSAHPGMGTEAFF.

This clonotype was seen ten or more times. The rearrangement uses TRBV2 and TRBJ2-1; D remains ambiguous. The CDR3 is 15 residues long. Germline V lookup: CDR1 SNHLY, CDR2 FYNNEI. The V end lost 11 bases, the J end lost 0 bases, and 17 bases lay between the germline ends. Here the CDR3 reads CAGLSTPSSYNEQFF. CDR3 nucleotides: TGTGCCGGTCTATCGACTCCTAGCTCCTACAATGAGCAGTTCTTC. Full variable domain (missing parts from reference TRBV2 and TRBJ2-1): EPEVTQTPSHQVTQMGQEVILRCVPISNHLYFYWYRQILGQKVEFLVSFYNNEISEKSEIFDDQFSVERPDGSNFTLKIRSTKLEDSAMYFCAGLSTPSSYNEQFFGPGTRLTVL.

The V gene is TRBV20-1, the J gene TRBJ1-5; D remains unclear. This CDR3 is 14 amino acids long. V was trimmed by 3 bases and J by 4 bases, leaving 13 bases between them. The V gene's germline CDR1 is DFQATT and CDR2 SNEGSKA (reference sequence). CDR3 region: CSASPRAQNQPQHF. Here the CDR3 DNA reads TGCAGTGCTAGCCCCCGCGCGCAAAATCAGCCCCAGCATTTT.

CDR3 bases: TGTGCCAGCAGTGAACTTGGGGGGACAGGGGCTTCAGGCTACACCTTC. This codes for CASSELGGTGASGYTF. J is TRBJ1-2 and V is TRBV6-1, with 10 bases aligning to TRBD1. There are 16 residues in the CDR3. Germline V gives CDR1 MNHNS, CDR2 SASEGT. V was pared by 2 bases and J by 8 bases, with 11 bases of the junction left unmatched.